These 29 T cell receptor beta chains came from one sample sequenced in a study of T cell changes during pregnancy in multiple sclerosis. Measured with immunoSEQ multiplex PCR; TCRdb has only the in-frame clones, and not every one. The repertoire holds approximately 93,000 clones, with under 95% as singletons. The sample in question was peripheral blood, obtained in the first trimester of pregnancy. The receptors stem from a female donor in good health, enrolled as a control in a pregnancy study.

The chain has TRBV7-2 and TRBJ1-2, with 9 bases lining up with TRBD1. The V and J ends lost 2 bases and 5 bases, in that order; junction bases with no gene match: 3. Germline assignment: CDR1 SGHTA and CDR2 FQGNSA. The CDR3 is 14 residues long. The CDR3 here is CASSLTDRGYGYTF. Here the CDR3 DNA reads TGTGCCAGCAGCTTAACTGACAGGGGGTATGGCTACACCTTC.

V is TRBV6-6 and J is TRBJ2-3, with D uncertain. The CDR3 runs to 14 residues. CDR1 and CDR2 from the germline V gene are MNHNY and SVGAGI (reference sequence). The V end lost 0 bases, the J end lost 4 bases, and 8 bases lay between the germline ends. CDR3 in DNA: TGTGCCAGCAGTTACTCGACTGGAGCAGATACGCAGTATTTT. Translated: CASSYSTGADTQYF.

This clone has only one observation. The genes are TRBV6-1 and TRBJ2-7; no clear D gene. The germline CDR1 and CDR2 sequences are MNHNS and SASEGT. The V end was cut by 1 base, the J end by 3 bases, with 10 bases between. The length of the CDR3 is 14 residues. CDR3 region: CASSEGGTDYEQYF. The CDR3, as DNA: TGTGCCAGCAGTGAAGGCGGAACTGACTACGAGCAGTACTTC.

The CDR3 sequence: CASSELKEKLFF. In DNA, the CDR3 is TGTGCCAGCAGTGAGCTAAAGGAAAAACTGTTTTTT. This chain uses TRBV28 with TRBJ1-4, with D hard to call. Trimming cost V 5 bases and J 8 bases, with 9 bases left between them. Looked up from germline, CDR1 is MDHEN and CDR2 is SYDVKM. The length of the CDR3 is 12 residues.

The V call is TRBV27, the J call TRBJ2-2; 12 nucleotides align to TRBD2. With 8 bases clipped from V and 8 bases from J, the junction kept 9 bases outside the gene matches. The CDR3 is 15 amino acids. CDR1 is MNHEY and CDR2 is SMNVEV in the germline V gene (reference sequence). The DNA of the CDR3 is TGTGCCAGCGGCCGCGGGACTAGCGGGTCGGGGGAGCTGTTTTTT. Its translation: CASGRGTSGSGELFF.

This sequence joins TRBV9 and TRBJ1-1; TRBD1 might be the D (5 bases). The germline gives CDR1 SGDLS, CDR2 YYNGEE. The V end lost 4 bases, the J end lost 10 bases, and 11 bases lay between the germline ends. This CDR3 region has 11 residues. CDR3 nucleotide sequence: TGTGCCAGCAGCCCCGGAAGGGGAGCTTTCTTT. Translation: CASSPGRGAFF. Together with reference TRBV9 and TRBJ1-1, the CDR3 gives the full variable domain: DSGVTQTPKHLITATGQRVTLRCSPRSGDLSVYWYQQSLDQGLQFLIQYYNGEERAKGNILERFSAQQFPDLHSELNLSSLELGDSALYFCASSPGRGAFFGQGTRLTVV.

The chain is built from TRBV10-3 and TRBJ1-2; the D gene is possibly TRBD1 (5 bases). The CDR3 contains 12 residues. The germline V gene has CDR1 ENHRY and CDR2 SYGVKD. The V end lost 3 bases, the J end lost 7 bases, and 9 bases lay between the germline ends. CDR3 protein: CAISDTGGGYTF. In DNA, the CDR3 is TGTGCCATCAGTGATACGGGGGGTGGCTACACCTTC.

This clone was seen only once. The chain carries TRBV2 and TRBJ2-6, with D possibly matching TRBD2 (6 bases). V gave up 7 bases and J gave up 2 bases, with 15 bases separating them. Per germline, CDR1 SNHLY and CDR2 FYNNEI. The CDR3 has 16 amino acids. DNA for the CDR3: TGTGCCAGCAATAACATTGTAGCGGCTGGGGCCAACGTCCTGACTTTC. Encoded protein: CASNNIVAAGANVLTF.

This rearrangement joins TRBV4-2 to TRBJ1-1, with 7 bases identical to TRBD1. Germline CDR1 LGHNA, CDR2 YNFKEQ. The CDR3 totals 14 residues. V shed 5 bases, J shed 6 bases, and the junction held 9 bases outside the gene matches. The CDR3 sequence: CASSETQGRPEAFF. CDR3 in DNA: TGTGCCAGCAGCGAAACACAGGGGAGGCCTGAAGCTTTCTTT.

The rearrangement uses TRBV30 and TRBJ2-7; D might be TRBD1 (5 bases). V lost 0 bases and J lost 2, with 17 bases in between. CDR3 length: 16 amino acids. Germline assignment: CDR1 GTSNPN and CDR2 SVGIG (reference sequence). Here the CDR3 reads CAWSVGLRWGPYEQYF. The CDR3 nucleotides are TGTGCCTGGAGTGTAGGATTGCGTTGGGGCCCCTACGAGCAGTACTTC.

This chain uses TRBV7-2 with TRBJ2-3; possible D gene TRBD2, 6 bases. Deletions cut 0 bases from V and 0 bases from J, with 10 bases between. Per the germline V gene, CDR1 is SGHTA and CDR2 is FQGNSA. This CDR3 comprises 16 residues. CDR3 DNA: TGTGCCAGCAGCTTAGCGGTAGCGGCTAGCACAGATACGCAGTATTTT. It encodes CASSLAVAASTDTQYF.

This clone has just one count. The CDR3 spells CASSARTANSPLHF. The CDR3 coding sequence is TGTGCCAGCAGTGCAAGGACAGCAAATTCACCCCTCCACTTT. The J gene is TRBJ1-6, the V gene TRBV6-1; D is perhaps TRBD1 (6 bases). The germline CDR1 and CDR2 sequences are MNHNS and SASEGT. CDR3 length: 14 amino acids. V lost 4 bases to trimming and J lost 7 bases, with 11 bases between them.

The chain recombines TRBV11-2 with TRBJ2-5; 10 bases map to TRBD1. The germline CDR1 and CDR2 sequences are SGHAT and FQNNGV. The CDR3 runs 15 residues. V lost 8 bases and J lost 5; bases outside the gene matches: 11. The CDR3 spells CASSAQGQGLETQYF. CDR3 DNA: TGTGCCAGCTCCGCTCAGGGACAGGGGTTGGAGACCCAGTACTTC.

The V gene is TRBV19, the J gene TRBJ2-7; unclear D gene. The V and J ends lost 3 bases and 6 bases respectively, with 6 bases between them. This CDR3 is 11 amino acids long. CDR1 and CDR2 from the germline V gene are LNHDA and SQIVND (reference sequence). For the CDR3, the DNA is TGTGCCAGTAGTATCGCCGGCGAGCAGTACTTC. Translated, it gives CASSIAGEQYF.

The CDR3 here is CASSPSSGGTSTDTQYF. Here the CDR3 DNA reads TGTGCCAGCAGCCCCAGTAGCGGGGGCACTAGCACAGATACGCAGTATTTT. V usage is TRBV7-2 and J usage is TRBJ2-3; TRBD2 matches at 9 bases. Germline trimming cut 5 bases from V and 0 bases from J; bases unmatched to any gene: 9. This CDR3 is 17 amino acids long. Germline V lookup: CDR1 SGHTA, CDR2 FQGNSA.

The chain couples TRBV10-2 to TRBJ2-7; TRBD1 is a possible D gene (5 bases). Deletions cut 7 bases from V and 2 bases from J, with 12 bases between. The CDR3 has 13 amino acids. Germline V gene sequence: CDR1 WSHSY, CDR2 SAAADI. The CDR3 bases are TGCGCCAGCAAATTGGACACGACCTACGAGCAGTACTTC. Its translation: CASKLDTTYEQYF.

The J gene is TRBJ1-2, the V gene TRBV30, with 11 bases fitting TRBD1. Losses at the gene ends were 4 bases for V and 7 bases for J; bases not matched to a gene: 5. This CDR3 is built from 13 residues. CDR1 and CDR2 from the germline V gene are GTSNPN and SVGIG (reference sequence). CDR3 loop: CAWNPGTGGGYTF. The CDR3, as DNA: TGTGCCTGGAATCCCGGGACAGGGGGTGGCTACACCTTC.

This chain connects TRBV11-2 to TRBJ2-2; 10 positions agree with TRBD2. The V gene's germline CDR1 is SGHAT and CDR2 FQNNGV. After removal of 5 bases from V and 1 base from J, the junction contained 4 bases not matched to a gene. The CDR3 contains 16 residues. The CDR3 DNA is TGTGCCAGCAGCCCTCGGACTAGCGGGAACACCGGGGAGCTGTTTTTT. Amino acid sequence: CASSPRTSGNTGELFF.

The chain employs TRBV30 and TRBJ2-7; 10 positions agree with TRBD2. From germline, CDR1 is GTSNPN and CDR2 SVGIG (reference sequence). This CDR3 region has 15 residues. The ends lost 1 base at V and 4 bases at J; junction bases unmatched: 7. The CDR3 spells CAWSASASGGYEQYF. CDR3 sequence (DNA): TGTGCCTGGAGTGCCTCGGCTAGCGGGGGATACGAGCAGTACTTC.

The rearrangement links TRBV11-2 to TRBJ2-5; D might be TRBD2 (6 bases). Germline V lookup: CDR1 SGHAT, CDR2 FQNNGV. This CDR3 has 17 residues. V lost 5 bases and J lost 5, with 24 bases in between. CDR3 in amino acids: CASSPKGDGGPRETQYF. The CDR3 DNA sequence: TGTGCCAGCAGCCCGAAAGGGGACGGGGGACCCAGGGAGACCCAGTACTTC.

This sequence joins TRBV5-1 and TRBJ2-2; D is ambiguous. The V gene's germline CDR1 is SGHRS and CDR2 YFSETQ. Trimming removed 0 bases from V and 4 bases from J, with 7 bases in between. The CDR3 covers 14 residues. The CDR3 region is CASSLGDFTGELFF. In DNA form, the CDR3 reads TGCGCCAGCAGCTTGGGAGACTTCACCGGGGAGCTGTTTTTT.

The rearrangement uses TRBV2 and TRBJ1-3; 7 bases align to TRBD1. In germline, CDR1 is SNHLY, CDR2 FYNNEI. J gave up 2 bases and V 8 bases, and 3 bases lay outside the gene matches. The CDR3 sequence is 13 residues long. The CDR3 here is CASFDRAGNTIYF. CDR3 DNA sequence: TGTGCCAGCTTCGACAGGGCTGGAAACACCATATATTTT. The variable domain in full, completed from reference TRBV2 and TRBJ1-3, reads EPEVTQTPSHQVTQMGQEVILRCVPISNHLYFYWYRQILGQKVEFLVSFYNNEISEKSEIFDDQFSVERPDGSNFTLKIRSTKLEDSAMYFCASFDRAGNTIYFGEGSWLTVV.

The chain has TRBV19 and TRBJ1-6; possible D gene TRBD1, 5 bases. In germline, CDR1 is LNHDA, CDR2 SQIVND (reference sequence). The CDR3 spans 14 residues. The V gene lost 3 bases and the J gene lost 7 bases, with 10 bases spanning the gap. CDR3 in DNA: TGTGCCAGTAGTATTACAGGAGCAAATTCACCCCTCCACTTT. This gives the protein CASSITGANSPLHF.

V is TRBV7-2 and J is TRBJ2-5, with 10 positions matching TRBD1. Germline CDR1 reads SGHTA; CDR2 reads FQGNSA. Germline trimming cut 5 bases from V and 7 bases from J; bases unmatched to any gene: 4. The CDR3 runs 13 residues. CDR3 DNA sequence: TGTGCCAGCAGCAAGGGACAGGGGTTGACCCAGTACTTC. Translated: CASSKGQGLTQYF. Complete variable domain (other parts from reference TRBV7-2 and TRBJ2-5): GAGVSQSPSNKVTEKGKDVELRCDPISGHTALYWYRQSLGQGLEFLIYFQGNSAPDKSGLPSDRFSAERTGGSVSTLTIQRTQQEDSAVYLCASSKGQGLTQYFGPGTRLLVL.

This rearrangement joins TRBV5-8 to TRBJ2-5; TRBD1 aligns across 7 bases. Per the germline V gene, CDR1 is SGHTS and CDR2 is YDEGEE. J lost 1 base, V lost 4 bases, and 13 bases had no gene match. The CDR3 is 17 residues long. The CDR3, as DNA: TGTGCCAGCAGCGAAAAAGTACAGGGGATTTCCCAAGAGACCCAGTACTTC. Its translation: CASSEKVQGISQETQYF.

In its sample, this clone was seen once. This rearrangement joins TRBV6-1 to TRBJ2-7; possibly TRBD2 for D (7 bases). Germline CDR1 and CDR2: MNHNS and SASEGT. CDR3 size: 13 residues. Deletions cut 3 bases from V and 4 bases from J, with 10 bases between. The CDR3 protein is CASSDGGPYEQYF. For the CDR3, the DNA is TGTGCCAGCAGTGACGGGGGGCCTTACGAGCAGTACTTC.

The chain links TRBV4-3 to TRBJ2-1; 10 positions match TRBD2. The CDR3 has 16 residues. CDR1 and CDR2 (germline): LGHNA, YSLEER. V gave up 1 base and J gave up 12 bases; unmatched junction bases: 12. The CDR3 region is CASSQVWLAGAHGQFF. The CDR3 DNA follows: TGCGCCAGCAGCCAAGTGTGGCTAGCGGGGGCCCATGGGCAGTTCTTC.

The chain employs TRBV7-8 and TRBJ2-7; unclear D gene. Trimming shortened V by 5 bases and J by 6 bases, and 8 bases separated the two germline ends. Germline loops: CDR1 SGHVS, CDR2 FQNEAQ. The CDR3 runs to 11 residues. In DNA, the CDR3 is TGTGCCAGCAGCCCCCGAGGCGAGCAGTACTTC. Protein sequence: CASSPRGEQYF.

The CDR3 is CASSQTGYGAGELFF. The CDR3 nucleotides read TGTGCCAGCAGCCAGACAGGGTATGGAGCCGGGGAGCTGTTTTTT. The chain has TRBV9 and TRBJ2-2; 7 positions match TRBD1. The V gene's germline CDR1 is SGDLS and CDR2 YYNGEE. With 4 bases clipped from V and 6 bases from J, the junction kept 9 bases outside the gene matches. CDR3 length: 15 residues.